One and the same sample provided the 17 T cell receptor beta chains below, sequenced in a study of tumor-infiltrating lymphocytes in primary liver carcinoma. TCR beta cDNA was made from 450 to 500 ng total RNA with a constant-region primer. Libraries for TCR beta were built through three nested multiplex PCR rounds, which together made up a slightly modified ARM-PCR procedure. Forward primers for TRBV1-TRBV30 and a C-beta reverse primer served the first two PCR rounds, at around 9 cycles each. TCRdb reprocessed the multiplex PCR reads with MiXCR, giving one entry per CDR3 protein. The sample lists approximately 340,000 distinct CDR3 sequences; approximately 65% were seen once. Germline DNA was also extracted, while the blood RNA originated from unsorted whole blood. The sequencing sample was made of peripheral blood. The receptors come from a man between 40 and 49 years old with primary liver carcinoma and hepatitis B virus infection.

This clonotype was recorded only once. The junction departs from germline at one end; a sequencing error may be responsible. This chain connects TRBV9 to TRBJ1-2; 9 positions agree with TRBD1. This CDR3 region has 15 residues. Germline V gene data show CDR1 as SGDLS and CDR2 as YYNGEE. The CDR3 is CACSATGQGNYGYTF. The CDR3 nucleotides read TGTGCCTGCAGCGCCACGGGACAGGGAAACTATGGCTACACCTTC.

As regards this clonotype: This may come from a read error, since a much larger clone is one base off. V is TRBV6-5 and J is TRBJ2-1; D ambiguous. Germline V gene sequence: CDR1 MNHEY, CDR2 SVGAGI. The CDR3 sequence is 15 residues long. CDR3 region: CANSYSNLRYNEQFF. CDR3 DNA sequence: TGTGCCAACAGTTACTCGAACCTCAGGTACAATGAGCAGTTCTTC.

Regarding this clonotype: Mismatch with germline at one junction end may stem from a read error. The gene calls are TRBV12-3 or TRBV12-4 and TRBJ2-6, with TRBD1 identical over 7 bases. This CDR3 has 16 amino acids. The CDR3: CVSTPTGMTWANVLTF. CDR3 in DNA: TGTGTCAGCACCCCGACAGGGATGACTTGGGCCAACGTCCTGACTTTC.

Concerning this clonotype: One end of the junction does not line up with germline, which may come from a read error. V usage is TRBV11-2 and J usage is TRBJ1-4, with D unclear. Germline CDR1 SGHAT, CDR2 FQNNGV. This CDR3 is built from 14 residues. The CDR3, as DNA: TGTGCCAGCGGCTTAGATTCAGCTCCTGAAAAACTGTTTTTT. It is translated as CASGLDSAPEKLFF.

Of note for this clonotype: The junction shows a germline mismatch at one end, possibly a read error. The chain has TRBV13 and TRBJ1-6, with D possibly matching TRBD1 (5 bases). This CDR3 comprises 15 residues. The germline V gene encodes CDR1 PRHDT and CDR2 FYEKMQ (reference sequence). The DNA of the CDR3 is TGTGCCAGCAGCTTAGTTCGGGACGGTAATTTACCCCTCCACTTT. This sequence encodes CASSLVRDGNLPLHF.

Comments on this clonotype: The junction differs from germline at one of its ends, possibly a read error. CDR3 residues: CASIQGETGINEQFF. CDR3 in DNA: TGTGCCAGCATCCAAGGGGAGACAGGGATAAATGAGCAGTTCTTC. The rearrangement joins TRBV4-2 to TRBJ2-1, with 7 nucleotides matching TRBD1. The germline gives CDR1 LGHNA, CDR2 YNFKEQ. This CDR3 has 15 residues.

Written as DNA, the CDR3 is TGTGCCAGCACCCAAACGGACACTAAGCAGTTCTTC. As protein: CASTQTDTKQFF. This rearrangement joins TRBV11-3 to TRBJ2-1; weak D call: TRBD1 (5 bases). Trimming took off 7 bases at V and 11 bases at J, with 15 bases between the two ends. This CDR3 has 12 amino acids. Germline assignment: CDR1 SGHNT and CDR2 YENEEA.

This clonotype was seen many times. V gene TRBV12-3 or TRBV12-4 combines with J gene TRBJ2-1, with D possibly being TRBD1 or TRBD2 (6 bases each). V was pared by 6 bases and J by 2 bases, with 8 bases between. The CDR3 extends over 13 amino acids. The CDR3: CASRRDTYNEQFF. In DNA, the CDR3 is TGTGCCAGCAGGCGGGACACCTACAATGAGCAGTTCTTC.

The CDR3 DNA is TGTGCCAGCAGTTTGGGAGCTTTAGCCTACGAGCAGTACTTC. It translates to CASSLGALAYEQYF. The chain couples TRBV28 to TRBJ2-7; maybe TRBD2 (5 bases). Germline CDR1 is MDHEN and CDR2 is SYDVKM. With 3 bases removed from V and 2 bases from J, the gap between germline ends came to 11 bases. There are 14 residues in the CDR3. Full variable domain (missing parts from reference TRBV28 and TRBJ2-7): DVKVTQSSRYLVKRTGEKVFLECVQDMDHENMFWYRQDPGLGLRLIYFSYDVKMKEKGDIPEGYSVSREKKERFSLILESASTNQTSMYLCASSLGALAYEQYFGPGTRLTVT.

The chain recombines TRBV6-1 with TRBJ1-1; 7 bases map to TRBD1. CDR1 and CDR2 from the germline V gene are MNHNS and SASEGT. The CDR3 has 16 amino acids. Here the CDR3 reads CVCSAVPRTGNTEAFF. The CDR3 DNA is TGTGTCTGCAGTGCTGTCCCCAGGACAGGGAACACTGAAGCTTTCTTT.

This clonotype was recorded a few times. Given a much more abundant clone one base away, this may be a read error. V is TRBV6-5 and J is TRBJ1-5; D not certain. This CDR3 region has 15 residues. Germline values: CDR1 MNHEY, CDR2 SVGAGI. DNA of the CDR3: TGTGTCAGCAGTTACGGCAGACGTTCCGGTCAGCCCCAGCATTTT. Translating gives CVSSYGRRSGQPQHF.

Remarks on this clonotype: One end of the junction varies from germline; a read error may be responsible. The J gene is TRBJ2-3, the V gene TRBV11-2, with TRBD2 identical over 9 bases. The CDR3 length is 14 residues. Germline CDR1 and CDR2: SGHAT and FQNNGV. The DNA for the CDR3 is TGTGCCTGCAGTCCAATCCGTGGACTAGCGTCGCAGTATTTT. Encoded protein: CACSPIRGLASQYF. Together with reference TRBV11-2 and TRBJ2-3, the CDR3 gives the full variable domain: EAGVAQSPRYKIIEKRQSVAFWCNPISGHATLYWYQQILGQGPKLLIQFQNNGVVDDSQLPKDRFSAERLKGVDSTLKIQPAKLEDSAVYLCACSPIRGLASQYFGPGTRLTVL.

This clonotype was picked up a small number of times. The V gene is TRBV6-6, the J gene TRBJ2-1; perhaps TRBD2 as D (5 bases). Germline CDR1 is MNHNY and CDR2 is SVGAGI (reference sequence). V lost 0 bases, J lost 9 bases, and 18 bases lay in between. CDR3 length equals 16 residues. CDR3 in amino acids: CASSYSVQRGLGEQFF. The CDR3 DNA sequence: TGTGCCAGCAGTTACTCGGTTCAGAGAGGGCTCGGTGAGCAGTTCTTC.

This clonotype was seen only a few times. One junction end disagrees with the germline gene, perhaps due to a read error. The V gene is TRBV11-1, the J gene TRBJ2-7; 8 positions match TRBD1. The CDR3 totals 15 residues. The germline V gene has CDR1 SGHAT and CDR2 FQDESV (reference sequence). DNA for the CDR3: TGTGCTAGCAGCTTAGGACAGGGTAGTAGCTACGAGCAGTACTTC. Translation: CASSLGQGSSYEQYF.

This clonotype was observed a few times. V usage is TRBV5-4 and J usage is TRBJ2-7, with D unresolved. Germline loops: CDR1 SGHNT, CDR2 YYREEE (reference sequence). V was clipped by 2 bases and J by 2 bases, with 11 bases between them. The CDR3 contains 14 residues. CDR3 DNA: TGTGCCAGCAGCTTTCCCGGACCTCCCTACGAGCAGTACTTC. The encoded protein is CASSFPGPPYEQYF.

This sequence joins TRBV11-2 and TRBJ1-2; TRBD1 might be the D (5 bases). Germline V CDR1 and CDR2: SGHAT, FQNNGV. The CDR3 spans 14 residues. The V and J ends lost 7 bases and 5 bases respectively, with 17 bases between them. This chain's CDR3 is CASNPNRGPYGYTF. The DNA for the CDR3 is TGTGCCAGCAACCCTAATAGGGGTCCGTATGGCTACACCTTC.

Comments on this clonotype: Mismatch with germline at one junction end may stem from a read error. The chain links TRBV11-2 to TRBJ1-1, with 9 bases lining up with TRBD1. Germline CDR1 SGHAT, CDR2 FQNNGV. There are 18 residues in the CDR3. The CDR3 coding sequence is TGTACCAGCAGCTCTCCTAGCGGTTCCCGGGGACAGGGTGGCGAAGCTTTCTTC. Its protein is CTSSSPSGSRGQGGEAFF.